Presented here are 17 T cell receptor beta chains from one specimen sequenced in a study of blood T cells in healthy people across ages. A J-beta primer mix and a sample-barcoded 5' primer were used in a second PCR of roughly 7 to 12 cycles. TCRdb passed the 5' RACE reads through MiXCR, listing each CDR3 protein once. Of over 1,500,000 distinct CDR3 sequences in the sample, about two fifths were seen once. The sequencing input was blood. The receptors derive from a human donor in good health.

This clonotype was detected many times. The chain has TRBV7-9 and TRBJ2-7, with D unresolved. Germline loops: CDR1 SEHNR, CDR2 FQNEAQ (reference sequence). This CDR3 region has 12 residues. V was shortened by 4 bases and J by 0 bases, with 4 bases between the two germline ends. This CDR3 is CASSYNSYEQYF. The DNA of the CDR3 is TGTGCCAGCAGCTATAACTCCTACGAGCAGTACTTC.

The V call is TRBV13, the J call TRBJ1-2; TRBD1 might be the D (6 bases). Germline V CDR1 and CDR2: PRHDT, FYEKMQ (reference sequence). V was pared by 7 bases and J by 6 bases, with 18 bases between. The CDR3 has 14 residues. This chain's CDR3 is CASTNDRTSDGYTF. The CDR3 nucleotides are TGTGCCAGCACCAACGACAGGACCTCTGATGGCTACACCTTC.

As concerns this clonotype: At one boundary the junction diverges from the germline segment, which might be a read error. The rearrangement uses TRBV13 and TRBJ2-5; D is unclear. The CDR3 runs to 13 residues. Germline assignment: CDR1 PRHDT and CDR2 FYEKMQ (reference sequence). DNA of the CDR3: TGTGCCAGCAGCTGGACGGAACAAGGGACCCAGTACTTC. Translating it yields CASSWTEQGTQYF.

The chain joins TRBV7-9 to TRBJ2-1, with 12 bases aligning to TRBD1. Germline V gene data show CDR1 as SEHNR and CDR2 as FQNEAQ (reference sequence). The V segment lost 7 bases and the J segment 2 bases; nucleotides outside the gene matches: 15. The CDR3 runs 19 residues. The CDR3 bases are TGTGCCAGCATCCCCCCGGGACAGGGGGCGCGTGCCCCCTACAATGAGCAGTTCTTC. It translates to CASIPPGQGARAPYNEQFF. The variable domain in full, completed from reference TRBV7-9 and TRBJ2-1, reads DTGVSQNPRHKITKRGQNVTFRCDPISEHNRLYWYRQTLGQGPEFLTYFQNEAQLEKSRLLSDRFSAERPKGSFSTLEIQRTEQGDSAMYLCASIPPGQGARAPYNEQFFGPGTRLTVL.

The rearrangement joins TRBV2 to TRBJ1-1, with D tentatively TRBD1 (5 bases). V was clipped by 4 bases and J by 8 bases, with 11 bases between them. CDR3 length: 12 residues. Germline CDR1 reads SNHLY; CDR2 reads FYNNEI. CDR3 sequence reads: CASSVWGSEAFF. For the CDR3, the DNA is TGTGCCAGCAGTGTTTGGGGCTCGGAAGCTTTCTTT. The variable domain in full, completed from reference TRBV2 and TRBJ1-1, reads EPEVTQTPSHQVTQMGQEVILRCVPISNHLYFYWYRQILGQKVEFLVSFYNNEISEKSEIFDDQFSVERPDGSNFTLKIRSTKLEDSAMYFCASSVWGSEAFFGQGTRLTVV.

This clonotype was seen only once. The chain combines TRBV18 with TRBJ2-3; D unresolved. The CDR3 totals 15 residues. The germline CDR1 and CDR2 sequences are KGHSH and LQKENI. The ends were cut back, 5 bases at V and 1 base at J, with 13 bases in the middle. CDR3 residues: CASSSQVTGTDTQYF. The CDR3, as DNA: TGTGCCAGCTCATCGCAGGTGACTGGCACAGATACGCAGTATTTT.

This clonotype was seen more than once but under ten times. This rearrangement joins TRBV6-1 to TRBJ2-7; D is possibly TRBD1 (5 bases). The CDR3 sequence is 16 residues long. The germline CDR1 and CDR2 sequences are MNHNS and SASEGT. V dropped 5 bases and J dropped 2 bases, with 19 bases sitting between them. The DNA for the CDR3 is TGTGCCAGCAGTCTCATACTGACAGTTCCCACCTACGAGCAGTACTTC. Amino acid sequence: CASSLILTVPTYEQYF.

This chain uses TRBV20-1 with TRBJ1-2; TRBD1 matches 9 bases. CDR1 DFQATT and CDR2 SNEGSKA come from the germline V gene (reference sequence). The ends lost 5 bases at V and 4 bases at J; junction bases unmatched: 8. CDR3 length: 14 residues. The CDR3 nucleotides read TGCAGTGCTGCCGGACAGGGGACTAGCTATGGCTACACCTTC. Protein product: CSAAGQGTSYGYTF.

A word on this clonotype: A junction boundary mismatches the germline segment, possibly from a read error. V gene TRBV7-2 combines with J gene TRBJ1-2; 8 bases map to TRBD1. Germline CDR1 is SGHTA and CDR2 is FQGNSA. This CDR3 comprises 18 residues. As DNA, the CDR3 is TGTGTCAGCAGCTTAGCGTTTCCAGGGGGCACTTCTAACTATGGCTACACCTTC. Translated, it gives CVSSLAFPGGTSNYGYTF.

This clonotype has a count of ten or more. The genes are TRBV4-3 and TRBJ2-3; D remains ambiguous. There are 15 residues in the CDR3. The V end was cut by 5 bases, the J end by 2 bases, with 14 bases between. Looked up from germline, CDR1 is LGHNA and CDR2 is YSLEER. In DNA form, the CDR3 reads TGCGCCAGCAGCTTCACTCCGACGCACACAGATACGCAGTATTTT. Encoded protein: CASSFTPTHTDTQYF.

This clonotype was picked up a small number of times. V gene TRBV3-1 combines with J gene TRBJ2-7; a weak D match, TRBD2 (5 bases). Germline V gene sequence: CDR1 LGHDT, CDR2 YNNKEL (reference sequence). The CDR3 is made up of 15 amino acids. V was cut by 6 bases and J by 3 bases, with 18 bases left in between. The CDR3 sequence: CASSRGLNIDYEQYF. The CDR3 DNA reads as TGTGCCAGCAGTAGAGGGCTCAACATAGACTACGAGCAGTACTTC.

The J gene is TRBJ2-5, the V gene TRBV10-3, with D possibly matching TRBD1 (6 bases). V lost 4 bases, J lost 5 bases, and 14 bases lay in between. The germline V gene has CDR1 ENHRY and CDR2 SYGVKD. This CDR3 is 14 amino acids long. CDR3 in amino acids: CAISADLGAETQYF. As DNA, the CDR3 is TGTGCCATCAGTGCGGACTTGGGGGCGGAGACCCAGTACTTC.

The V call is TRBV7-2, the J call TRBJ1-2; no definite D call. Germline assignment: CDR1 SGHTA and CDR2 FQGNSA. The CDR3 extends over 16 amino acids. V dropped 5 bases and J dropped 3 bases, with 19 bases sitting between them. The CDR3 reads CASSPGLSPVHYGYTF. As DNA, the CDR3 is TGTGCCAGCAGCCCTGGGCTGTCACCAGTACACTATGGCTACACCTTC.

This clonotype was recorded only once. This may be a read error, as it is one base from a much larger clone. This sequence joins TRBV6-5 and TRBJ2-1, with a possible D match to TRBD2 (6 bases). The CDR3 consists of 17 residues. Germline V gene data show CDR1 as MNHEY and CDR2 as SVGAGI. DNA for the CDR3: TGTGCCAGCAGTTACTCGGATGGAGGGTACTCCTACAGTGAGCAGTTCTTC. This codes for CASSYSDGGYSYSEQFF.

The chain has TRBV7-9 and TRBJ2-1; the D call may be TRBD1 or TRBD2 (5 bases each). Trimming took off 1 base at V and 3 bases at J, with 10 bases between the two ends. The CDR3 sequence is 15 residues long. The germline V gene encodes CDR1 SEHNR and CDR2 FQNEAQ (reference sequence). The CDR3 spells CASSLGGSDYNEQFF. For the CDR3, the DNA is TGTGCCAGCAGCTTAGGGGGGAGCGACTACAATGAGCAGTTCTTC.

This rearrangement joins TRBV6-1 to TRBJ1-2; 7 nucleotides match TRBD1. This CDR3 has 13 amino acids. Per the germline V gene, CDR1 is MNHNS and CDR2 is SASEGT. V lost 5 bases and J lost 8; bases outside the gene matches: 8. CDR3 sequence reads: CASSPSQGDGYTF. CDR3 in DNA: TGTGCCAGCAGTCCGTCCCAGGGGGACGGCTACACCTTC.

This clonotype appeared a few times. J is TRBJ2-5 and V is TRBV10-3; 10 positions match TRBD1. The CDR3 runs to 15 residues. J lost 5 bases, V lost 2 bases, and 5 bases had no gene match. Germline CDR1 is ENHRY and CDR2 is SYGVKD. The CDR3 protein is CAISEGTGVGETQYF. The CDR3 DNA reads TGTGCCATCAGTGAGGGGACAGGGGTGGGGGAGACCCAGTACTTC.